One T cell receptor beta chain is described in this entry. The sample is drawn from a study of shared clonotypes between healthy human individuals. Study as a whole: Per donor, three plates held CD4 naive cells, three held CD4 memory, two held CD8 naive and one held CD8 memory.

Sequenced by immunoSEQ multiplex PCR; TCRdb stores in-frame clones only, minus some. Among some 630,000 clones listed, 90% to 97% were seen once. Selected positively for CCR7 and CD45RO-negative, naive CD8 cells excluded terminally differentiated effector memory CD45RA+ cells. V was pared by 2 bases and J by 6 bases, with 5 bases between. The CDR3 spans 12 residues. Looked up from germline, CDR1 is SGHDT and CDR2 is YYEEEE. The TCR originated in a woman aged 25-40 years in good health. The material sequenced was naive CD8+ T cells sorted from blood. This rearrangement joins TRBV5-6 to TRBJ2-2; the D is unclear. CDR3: CASSLVSGELFF. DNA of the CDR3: TGTGCCAGCAGCTTAGTCTCCGGGGAGCTGTTTTTT.